Below, 7 T cell receptor beta chains from the same sample are listed, as sequenced in a study of technical replicates of blood from several donors. Profiling relied on immunoSEQ multiplex PCR, and the TCRdb table lists in-frame clones only, not all of them. The data show 9,500 to 15,000 clones, with roughly 92% seen just once and 8.5% held by the top ten. The specimen was PBMCs. These receptors all come from a human donor in good health.

The chain joins TRBV13 to TRBJ2-1, with 8 positions matching TRBD2. Germline V gene lookup returns CDR1 PRHDT and CDR2 FYEKMQ (reference sequence). The CDR3 length is 18 residues. J was trimmed by 1 base and V by 1 base; bases with no gene match: 9. The CDR3 DNA sequence: TGTGCCAGCAGCTTAGCGGGAGGGCTCAGGAGGTCCTACAATGAGCAGTTCTTC. Translated, it gives CASSLAGGLRRSYNEQFF. Together with reference TRBV13 and TRBJ2-1, the CDR3 gives the full variable domain: AAGVIQSPRHLIKEKRETATLKCYPIPRHDTVYWYQQGPGQDPQFLISFYEKMQSDKGSIPDRFSAQQFSDYHSELNMSSLELGDSALYFCASSLAGGLRRSYNEQFFGPGTRLTVL.

J is TRBJ1-1 and V is TRBV5-1; 7 bases agree with TRBD1. In germline, CDR1 is SGHRS, CDR2 YFSETQ. The CDR3 covers 13 residues. J gave up 3 bases and V 6 bases, and 5 bases lay outside the gene matches. The CDR3 loop is CASNQQGYTEAFF. CDR3 nucleotides: TGCGCCAGCAATCAACAGGGGTACACTGAAGCTTTCTTT.

The chain couples TRBV5-4 to TRBJ2-3; 7 nucleotides line up with TRBD2. The V gene end was trimmed by 4 bases and the J gene end by 5 bases; junction bases not matched to a gene: 7. This CDR3 comprises 14 residues. The germline V gene encodes CDR1 SGHNT and CDR2 YYREEE (reference sequence). The CDR3 reads CASSLWGGEDTQYF. In DNA, the CDR3 is TGTGCCAGCAGCCTATGGGGGGGTGAAGATACGCAGTATTTT.

This chain's CDR3 is CASSYSASGRSGELFF. The CDR3 nucleotides read TGTGCCAGCAGTTACTCGGCTAGCGGGAGATCCGGGGAGCTGTTTTTT. The genes are TRBV6-5 and TRBJ2-2; 10 nucleotides agree with TRBD2. Germline V lookup: CDR1 MNHEY, CDR2 SVGAGI. V lost 0 bases to trimming and J lost 6 bases; unmatched junction nucleotides: 4. The CDR3 is made up of 16 amino acids.

This chain links TRBV5-6 with TRBJ1-5; D might be TRBD1 (6 bases). CDR1 is SGHDT and CDR2 is YYEEEE in the germline V gene. The germline V and J ends were trimmed by 2 bases and 4 bases, with 13 bases remaining between them. The CDR3 extends over 15 amino acids. The chain's CDR3 is CASSFFSGENQPQHF. In DNA form, the CDR3 reads TGTGCCAGCAGCTTTTTTTCAGGGGAAAATCAGCCCCAGCATTTT.

This sequence joins TRBV18 and TRBJ1-2; 9 positions match TRBD1. Trimming cost V 8 bases and J 4 bases; bases outside gene matches: 11. Per the germline V gene, CDR1 is KGHSH and CDR2 is LQKENI. This CDR3 is built from 15 residues. The CDR3 is CASRPGTGMSYGYTF. DNA of the CDR3: TGTGCCAGCCGACCTGGGACAGGGATGTCCTATGGCTACACCTTC.

This sequence joins TRBV5-1 and TRBJ2-2, with 10 bases identical to TRBD2. Germline CDR1 is SGHRS and CDR2 is YFSETQ. The CDR3 length is 16 residues. The V segment lost 4 bases and the J segment 1 base; nucleotides outside the gene matches: 4. DNA for the CDR3: TGCGCCAGCAGCGAAGGGACTAGCGTGAACACCGGGGAGCTGTTTTTT. Amino acids: CASSEGTSVNTGELFF. The full variable domain, completed using reference TRBV5-1 and TRBJ2-2, is KAGVTQTPRYLIKTRGQQVTLSCSPISGHRSVSWYQQTPGQGLQFLFEYFSETQRNKGNFPGRFSGRQFSNSRSEMNVSTLELGDSALYLCASSEGTSVNTGELFFGEGSRLTVL.